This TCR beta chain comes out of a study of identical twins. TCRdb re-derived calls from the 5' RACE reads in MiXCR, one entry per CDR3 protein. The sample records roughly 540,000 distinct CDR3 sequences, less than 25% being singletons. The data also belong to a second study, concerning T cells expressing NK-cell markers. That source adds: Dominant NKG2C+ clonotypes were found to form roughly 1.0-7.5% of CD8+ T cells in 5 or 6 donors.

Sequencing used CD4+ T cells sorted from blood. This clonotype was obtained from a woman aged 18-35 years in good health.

CDR3 sequence reads: CAINYEQYF. CDR3 nucleotides: TGTGCCATCAATTACGAGCAGTACTTC. This sequence joins TRBV25-1 and TRBJ2-7, with D uncertain. Trimming cost V 10 bases and J 4 bases, with 5 bases left between them. Germline V gene lookup returns CDR1 MGHDK and CDR2 SYGVNS. This CDR3 is 9 amino acids long.